The source of this TCR beta chain is a study of T-cell memory formation after mild COVID-19 (dated by TCRdb to 2020 to 2022). About the study as a whole: TCR sequence clusters from the two donors were found to be largely donor specific. T-cell clones expanding and contracting after mild COVID-19 in a couple of donors were tracked by longitudinal TCRalpha and TCRbeta repertoire sequencing. The cohort was made up of two young adult volunteers, one female and one male, who were previously healthy.

A note on this clonotype: Its specific antigen is unknown. Base qualities are not provided; no much larger clone lies one nucleotide away.

Here is what the overall study found, with its caveats: Clones contracting from day 15 to 85 had balanced CD4/CD8 phenotypes, while a second wave expanding from day 15 to 37 was biased towards CD4+. Contracting CD4+ clones were found mainly in CM and EM memory subsets, while CD8+ clones were enriched in EMRA. Only a couple of mild cases were covered by the study, and larger cohorts that include severe cases with pre-infection samples were considered necessary. SARS-CoV-2 specificity of the second-wave clones peaking on day 37 was not confirmed. The detection of some responding clones in pre-infection memory suggests that pre-existing cross-reactive memory T cells joined the SARS-CoV-2 response.

Ficoll-Paque density gradient centrifugation was used to isolate PBMCs. Data came from an Illumina NovaSeq 6000. Using 5'RACE with constant-segment primers, TCRalpha and TCRbeta cDNA libraries were constructed, with sample barcodes and unique molecular identifiers added in the process. Trizol reagent was used to extract RNA from every sample. Library amplification was performed in two PCR steps, and a second sample barcode and Illumina TruSeq adapters were introduced in the second step. Sequencing of the libraries was done on an Illumina NovaSeq, producing 2 x 150 bp paired-end reads. The authors' pipeline ran thus. Reads were demultiplexed and collapsed into UMI-guided consensus sequences with migec v1.2.7. Using mixcr v2.1.11, UMI consensuses were aligned to TRA and TRB V and J templates and then assembled into clonotypes. Clonotypes were classified as expanded or contracted when called significant by both edgeR and NoisET, with noise models trained on biological replicates. For edgeR calls, the cutoffs were a false discovery rate-adjusted p below 0.01 and a log2 fold-change threshold of 1. As an exploratory analysis of dynamics, max-normalized trajectories of the 1000 most abundant clonotypes were examined by PCA with hierarchical clustering. The CD4 or CD8 phenotype of responding clones was assigned using the separately sequenced CD4+ and CD8+ repertoires. Using fastp trimming at Q25 and MiXCR clonotype assembly, TCRdb reanalyzed the public sequencing data and kept in-frame beta chains. Rows with a matching CDR3 protein are joined into one entry that keeps the most common DNA and genes. The V and J calls follow TCRdb's processing rather than the paper's. The sample has 500,000 to 650,000 distinct CDR3 sequences on record, roughly 22% of them singletons. The top ten clones comprise roughly 8.1% of the sample.

Sequences were obtained from PBMCs or a T cell subset sorted from them (not recorded which). This receptor was obtained from an adult woman who had mild COVID-19 (a few samples of this study predate the infection). The sample titles of this study are shuffled in the database, so cell type and time point are left out; the donor was told from shared clones.

CDR3 reads: CASSSDGVGYEQYF. The DNA reads as follows: TGTGCCAGCAGCTCGGACGGTGTGGGGTACGAGCAGTACTTC. Recombination connected TRBV11-1 to TRBJ2-7, with the D segment identity uncertain. Taken from cysteine to phenylalanine, the CDR3 has 14 residues. Only the CDR3 portion is preserved as DNA: 42 bases, with reading frame beginning at the first base. CDR1 and CDR2 were assigned from the germline V gene (reference sequence) as SGHAT and FQDESV. V and J are truncated by 4 bases and 4 bases respectively, leaving an intervening sequence of 14 bases.